This TCR beta chain was sequenced for a study of vaccination effects on CD4 cells after COVID-19. About the research overall: After expansion with viral peptide pools in the ViraFEST assay, antigen-specific CD4+ T cells were sequenced. Study outcomes and limitations: After vaccination, at late timepoints, clones induced by infection and by vaccine contracted markedly.

This clone has only one observation. The antigen is undetermined. Only in-frame clones appear in the TCRdb table, and some are missing; sequencing was by immunoSEQ multiplex PCR. Of tens of thousands of clones listed, just over 70% are singletons. An approximately nine-day culture period preceded the isolation of CD4+ T cells. A PCR test confirmed that the person had SARS-CoV-2 infection between March and December 2020. Germline lookup yields CDR1 KGHSH and CDR2 LQKENI. The V end was cut by 4 bases, the J end by 8 bases, with 27 bases between. The CDR3 spans 17 residues. This receptor was taken from a human donor who had a prior SARS-CoV-2 infection. The gene calls are TRBV18 and TRBJ2-7, with D perhaps TRBD2 (6 bases). The sequencing here drew on CD4+ T cells from PBMCs cultured without peptide, taken before COVID-19 vaccination. This CDR3 is CASSHSYRDSGGTKQYF. In DNA, the CDR3 is TGTGCCAGCTCACACTCCTACCGGGACTCCGGGGGAACAAAGCAGTACTTC.